The rows below give T cell receptor beta chains drawn from one sample of a study of blood T cell repertoires in COVID-19. Produced via immunoSEQ multiplex PCR; TCRdb's table is partial and in-frame only. Here the sample spans some 250,000 clones, 87% being singletons. What was sequenced was peripheral blood. These receptors all come from a man aged 60 to 75 who had recovered from COVID-19. Both conserved end residues are part of each CDR3. D genes are given only for firm matches. For some rows the clone size is stated as once, few or many, or as a class when expanded; others skip it.

j_gene,v_gene,abundance,d_gene,CDR3aa,CDR3nt
TRBJ1-2,TRBV5-8,NA,TRBD1,CASSFPRRQGEFRYGYTF,TGTGCCAGCAGCTTTCCCCGAAGACAGGGGGAATTTCGCTATGGCTACACCTTC
TRBJ1-6,TRBV6-1,NA,NA,CASSEATQHNSPLHF,TGTGCCAGCAGTGAAGCGACACAGCATAATTCACCCCTCCACTTT
TRBJ2-1,TRBV12-3/TRBV12-4,NA,NA,CASSFRGPQFF,TGTGCCAGCAGTTTTCGCGGCCCGCAGTTCTTC
TRBJ2-3,TRBV18,NA,NA,CASSPRQDGDTQYF,TGTGCCAGCTCACCACGACAGGATGGAGATACGCAGTATTTT
TRBJ1-1,TRBV11-1,NA,TRBD1,CASRTGPNTEAFF,TGTGCCAGCCGGACAGGGCCGAACACTGAAGCTTTCTTT
TRBJ2-2,TRBV12-3/TRBV12-4,NA,NA,CASSGLYTGELFF,TGTGCCAGCAGTGGACTTTACACCGGGGAGCTGTTTTTT
TRBJ2-5,TRBV6-5,NA,NA,CASSPSRTSRETQYF,TGTGCCAGCAGTCCCTCGAGAACTAGCAGGGAGACCCAGTACTTC
TRBJ1-1,TRBV2,few,TRBD1,CASIRDSPNTEAFF,TGTGCCAGCATTAGGGACAGTCCTAACACTGAAGCTTTCTTT
TRBJ1-5,TRBV24-1,NA,NA,CATSDTGLGNQPQHF,TGTGCCACAAGCGACACAGGGTTGGGCAATCAGCCCCAGCATTTT
TRBJ1-4,TRBV6-1,NA,NA,CASSEAGRNNEKLFF,TGTGCCAGCAGTGAAGCGGGCAGAAATAATGAAAAACTGTTTTTT
TRBJ1-2,TRBV30,NA,TRBD1,CAGTPGDRRNYGYTF,TGTGCCGGGACTCCTGGGGACAGGAGAAACTATGGCTACACCTTC
TRBJ2-3,TRBV6-5,NA,NA,CASSYSGGRDTDTQYF,TGTGCCAGCAGTTACTCGGGGGGGCGTGACACAGATACGCAGTATTTT
TRBJ2-3,TRBV5-1,NA,NA,CASSLTPYTDTQYF,TGCGCCAGCAGCTTGACCCCCTACACAGATACGCAGTATTTT
TRBJ2-3,TRBV11-2,NA,NA,CASSLDRPQGTQYF,TGTGCCAGCAGCTTAGACAGACCCCAGGGTACGCAGTATTTT
TRBJ2-3,TRBV6-4,NA,TRBD2,CASRDWTSGGDTDTQYF,TGTGCCAGCAGGGACTGGACTAGCGGGGGGGACACAGATACGCAGTATTTT
TRBJ2-7,TRBV11-2,NA,NA,CASTRTAYEQYF,TGTGCCAGCACAAGGACAGCCTACGAGCAGTACTTC